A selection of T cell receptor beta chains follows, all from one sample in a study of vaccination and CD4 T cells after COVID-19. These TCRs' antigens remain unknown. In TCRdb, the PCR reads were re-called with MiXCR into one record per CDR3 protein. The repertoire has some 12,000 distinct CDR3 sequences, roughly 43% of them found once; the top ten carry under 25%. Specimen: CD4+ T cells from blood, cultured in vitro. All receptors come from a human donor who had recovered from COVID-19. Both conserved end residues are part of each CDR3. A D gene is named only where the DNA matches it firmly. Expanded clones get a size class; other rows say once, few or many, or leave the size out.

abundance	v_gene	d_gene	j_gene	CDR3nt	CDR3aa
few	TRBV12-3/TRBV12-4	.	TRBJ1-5	TGTGCCAGCACCCCGGGTCGGGGTCAGCCCCAGCATTTT	CASTPGRGQPQHF
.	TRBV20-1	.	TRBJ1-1	TGCAGTGCTATACTACCGCGGGGACTCTCTAACACTGAAGCTTTCTTT	CSAILPRGLSNTEAFF
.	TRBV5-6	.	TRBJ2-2	TGTGCCAGCAGCTTAGAACAGGGTTTCACCGGGGAGCTGTTTTTT	CASSLEQGFTGELFF
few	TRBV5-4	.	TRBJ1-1	TGTGCCAGCAGCCCCCATCCGAACACTGAAGCTTTCTTT	CASSPHPNTEAFF
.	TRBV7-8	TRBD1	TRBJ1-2	TGTGCCAGCAGCTCCGGACAGGGTGATGGCTACACCTTC	CASSSGQGDGYTF
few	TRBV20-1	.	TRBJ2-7	TGCAGTGCTAGAGATTTTTCGACTGGCAACTACGAGCAGTACTTC	CSARDFSTGNYEQYF
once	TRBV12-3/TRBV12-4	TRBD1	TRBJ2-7	TGTGCCAGCACGACAGGGCGATTCTACGAGCAGTACTTC	CASTTGRFYEQYF
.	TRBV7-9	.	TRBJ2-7	TGTGCCAGCAGCCTACCTGGGCTGGGAGAGCAGTACTTC	CASSLPGLGEQYF
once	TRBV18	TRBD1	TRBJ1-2	TGTGCCAGCTCACCAGGGACAGGTTTGGGCTATGGCTACACCTTC	CASSPGTGLGYGYTF
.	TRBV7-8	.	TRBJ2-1	TGTGCCAGCAGTCAAAAGGGGAGGAGTGCCTACAATGAGCAGTTCTTC	CASSQKGRSAYNEQFF
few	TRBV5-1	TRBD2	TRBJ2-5	TGCGCCAGCAGCTTAGAGCGGGGAGAAGAGACCCAGTACTTC	CASSLERGEETQYF
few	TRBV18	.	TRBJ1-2	TGTGCCAGCTCACCAAGGCAGGGCCAAGCTAACTATGGCTACACCTTC	CASSPRQGQANYGYTF
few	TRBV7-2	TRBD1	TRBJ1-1	TGTGCCAGCAGCTCTTCAGGGGGGCACACTGAAGCTTTCTTT	CASSSSGGHTEAFF
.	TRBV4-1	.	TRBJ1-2	TGCGCCAGCAGCCAAGGGGGTCCCGACAGGACCAACTATGGCTACACCTTC	CASSQGGPDRTNYGYTF
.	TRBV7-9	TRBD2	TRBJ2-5	TGTGCCAGCAGAGAAGCGGGGGGACAAGAGACCCAGTACTTC	CASREAGGQETQYF
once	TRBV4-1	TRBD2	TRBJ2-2	TGCGCCAGCAGCCAATTGGGACTAGTGGAGGCCGGGGAGCTGTTTTTT	CASSQLGLVEAGELFF
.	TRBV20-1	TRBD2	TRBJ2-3	TGCAGTGCTAGACTAGCGGGGGGGCCCACAGATACGCAGTATTTT	CSARLAGGPTDTQYF
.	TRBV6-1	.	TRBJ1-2	TGTGCCAGCATCCGGGGGGGAGGCTATGGCTACACCTTC	CASIRGGGYGYTF
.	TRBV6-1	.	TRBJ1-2	TGTGCCAGCGGTCTTAACAGGGCGAACTATGGCTACACCTTC	CASGLNRANYGYTF
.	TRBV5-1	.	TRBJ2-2	TGCGCCAGCAGCTTGGACTACGGGGAGCTGTTTTTT	CASSLDYGELFF
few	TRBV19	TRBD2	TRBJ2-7	TGTGCCAGTAATCCCGGGGGGACTTTCTACGAGCAGTACTTC	CASNPGGTFYEQYF
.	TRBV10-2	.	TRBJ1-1	TGCGCCAGCAGTTTAGGGCGGGGAGCTTTCTTT	CASSLGRGAFF
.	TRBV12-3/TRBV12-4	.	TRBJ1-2	TGTGCCAGCAACTTACGGACGGGGACGCACACCTTC	CASNLRTGTHTF
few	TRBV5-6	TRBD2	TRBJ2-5	TGTGCCAGCAGCTTGGTCGGCGGGGGGAAACAAGAGACCCAGTACTTC	CASSLVGGGKQETQYF
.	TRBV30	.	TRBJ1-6	TGTGCCTGGAGTCCTGTCCGGGTTAATAATTCACCCCTCCACTTT	CAWSPVRVNNSPLHF
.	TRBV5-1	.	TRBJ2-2	TGCGCCAGCAGCCCCGAAGGGGGCACCGGGGAGCTGTTTTTT	CASSPEGGTGELFF
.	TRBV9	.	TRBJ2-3	TGTGCCAGCAGCGTAGATCCTAGCGTAAACCCCTTCGCGCAGTATTTT	CASSVDPSVNPFAQYF
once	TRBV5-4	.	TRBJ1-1	TGTGCCAGCAGCTTGCGGGTAAGCAGCACTGAAGCTTTCTTT	CASSLRVSSTEAFF
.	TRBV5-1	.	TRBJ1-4	TGCGCCAGCTGTAGTGGGGAGGATCGGGAAAAACTGTTTTTT	CASCSGEDREKLFF
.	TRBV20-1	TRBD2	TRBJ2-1	TGCAGTGCTAGAGTCGGGGGGATGGCACTTTACAATGAGCAGTTCTTC	CSARVGGMALYNEQFF
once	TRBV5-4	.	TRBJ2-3	TGTGCCAGCAGCTTCGGTGGAAACACAGATACGCAGTATTTT	CASSFGGNTDTQYF
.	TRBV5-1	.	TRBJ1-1	TGCGCCAGCAGCTCCACCGGTGGGGCAGGTCCACCTGAAGCTTTCTTT	CASSSTGGAGPPEAFF
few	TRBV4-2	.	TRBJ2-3	TGTGCCAGCAGCCCGTCTACAGCGGCGGGTGATACGCAGTATTTT	CASSPSTAAGDTQYF
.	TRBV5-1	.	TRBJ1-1	TGCGCCAGCAGCTGGTCACAGCGGAGGACCGCTGAAGCTTTCTTT	CASSWSQRRTAEAFF
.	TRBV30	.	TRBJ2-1	TGTGCCTGGACGGCAGGGGCTACCTACAATGAGCAGTTCTTC	CAWTAGATYNEQFF
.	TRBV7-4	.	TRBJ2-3	TGTGCCAGCAGCTCCTCTAGCACAGATACGCAGTATTTT	CASSSSSTDTQYF
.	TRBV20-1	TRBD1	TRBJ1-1	TGCAGTGCTAGAGAAGACAGGGGGCTTAGTGAAGCTTTCTTT	CSAREDRGLSEAFF
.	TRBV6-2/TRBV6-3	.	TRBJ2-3	TGTGCCAGCAGTCCGATCTCCGTAAGGGACACAGATACGCAGTATTTT	CASSPISVRDTDTQYF
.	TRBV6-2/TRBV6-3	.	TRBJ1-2	TGTGCCAGCAGTTACGCGGGGCGCGAGGGCTACACCTTC	CASSYAGREGYTF
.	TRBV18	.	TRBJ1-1	TGTGCCAGCTCACCCGGAATTTCGAACACTGAAGCTTTCTTT	CASSPGISNTEAFF
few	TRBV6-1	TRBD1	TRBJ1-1	TGTGCCAGCAAGTCCGAGGGACAGACGAACACTGAAGCTTTCTTT	CASKSEGQTNTEAFF
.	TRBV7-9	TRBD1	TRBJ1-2	TGTGCCAGCAGCGGTGGACAGGGCTCTAACTATGGCTACACCTTC	CASSGGQGSNYGYTF
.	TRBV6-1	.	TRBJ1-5	TGTGCCAGCAGACCTCGATTACAGGGCCTTGATAGCAATCAGCCCCAGCATTTT	CASRPRLQGLDSNQPQHF
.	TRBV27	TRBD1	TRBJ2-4	TGTGCCAGCAGGTCCGCCCTACAGGGGGTTGTCAAAAACATTCAGTACTTC	CASRSALQGVVKNIQYF
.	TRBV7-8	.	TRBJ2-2	TGTGCCAGCAGCACCAGGACCGCTGCGAACACCGGGGAGCTGTTTTTT	CASSTRTAANTGELFF